The 20 T cell receptor beta chains presented below share a single source sample, sequenced in a study of OX40 agonist ivuxolimab in advanced cancers. TCRdb keeps only in-frame clones here, not all; method: immunoSEQ multiplex PCR. The sample has some 130,000 clones, over 75% seen once. The source was CD4+ or CD8+ T cells sorted from blood, collected in a trial of the OX40 agonist ivuxolimab. The origin of the receptors is an adult with an advanced solid tumor such as melanoma, head and neck, liver or kidney cancer.

The CDR3 sequence is CASSELAGGSQPQHF. CDR3 nucleotide sequence: TGTGCCAGCAGTGAACTCGCAGGGGGCAGTCAGCCCCAGCATTTT. The gene calls are TRBV28 and TRBJ1-5, with TRBD1 identical over 8 bases. Looked up from germline, CDR1 is MDHEN and CDR2 is SYDVKM. V lost 5 bases, J lost 6 bases, and 9 bases stayed unmatched. The CDR3 sequence is 15 residues long.

This chain connects TRBV7-2 to TRBJ2-3; tentative D call: TRBD2 (5 bases). This CDR3 spans 13 amino acids. Germline CDR1 is SGHTA and CDR2 is FQGNSA. V lost 2 bases and J lost 5, with 8 bases in between. The CDR3 spells CASSLLGGDTQYF. The CDR3 DNA is TGTGCCAGCAGCTTACTCGGAGGAGATACGCAGTATTTT.

This clone was seen just once. The chain joins TRBV6-6 to TRBJ2-1, with 11 positions matching TRBD2. V lost 0 bases, J lost 7 bases, and 5 bases stayed unmatched. Germline V gives CDR1 MNHNY, CDR2 SVGAGI (reference sequence). The CDR3 runs 16 residues. Here the CDR3 reads CASSYSQLAGVNEQFF. DNA for the CDR3: TGTGCCAGCAGTTACTCCCAACTAGCGGGAGTAAATGAGCAGTTCTTC.

The chain combines TRBV5-4 with TRBJ2-3, with 8 bases lining up with TRBD1. V trimming: 4 bases; J trimming: 1 base; junction bases outside the gene matches: 5. Per germline, CDR1 SGHNT and CDR2 YYREEE (reference sequence). The CDR3 length is 15 residues. CDR3 residues: CASSAQTGGTDTQYF. The CDR3 DNA is TGTGCCAGCAGCGCTCAGACAGGGGGCACAGATACGCAGTATTTT. The full variable domain, in which reference TRBV5-4 and TRBJ2-3 provide the parts outside the CDR3, is ETGVTQSPTHLIKTRGQQVTLRCSSQSGHNTVSWYQQALGQGPQFIFQYYREEENGRGNFPPRFSGLQFPNYSSELNVNALELDDSALYLCASSAQTGGTDTQYFGPGTRLTVL.

This clone was observed a handful of times. This rearrangement joins TRBV18 to TRBJ2-7; TRBD1 matches 8 bases. The CDR3 runs to 14 residues. Germline CDR1 reads KGHSH; CDR2 reads LQKENI. Trimming removed 0 bases from V and 6 bases from J; junction bases left unmatched: 4. In DNA, the CDR3 is TGTGCCAGCTCACCACCGACAGGGGTTGGCGAGCAGTACTTC. Its protein product is CASSPPTGVGEQYF.

The chain has TRBV5-1 and TRBJ2-7; the match to TRBD1 covers 9 bases. The germline V gene has CDR1 SGHRS and CDR2 YFSETQ. The CDR3 has 14 residues. V dropped 4 bases and J dropped 5; count of bases not matched to a gene: 7. The CDR3 is CASSPGDREDEQYF. The CDR3 DNA is TGCGCCAGCAGCCCGGGGGACAGGGAAGACGAGCAGTACTTC.

The rearrangement joins TRBV5-1 to TRBJ2-1; possible D gene TRBD2, 6 bases. This CDR3 comprises 16 residues. Trimming took off 1 base at V and 9 bases at J, with 20 bases between the two ends. Germline CDR1 SGHRS, CDR2 YFSETQ. The CDR3 sequence is CASSLYGGGADIEQFF. CDR3 DNA: TGCGCCAGCAGCTTGTATGGGGGAGGTGCGGATATTGAGCAGTTCTTC.

This clone was seen a single time. This chain links TRBV6-5 with TRBJ2-3, with D unclear. V was cut by 8 bases and J by 2 bases, with 17 bases left in between. Germline CDR1 and CDR2: MNHEY and SVGAGI. CDR3 size: 15 residues. CDR3: CASRERVSPTDTQYF. For the CDR3, the DNA is TGTGCCAGCCGAGAAAGGGTCTCCCCCACAGATACGCAGTATTTT.

The chain is built from TRBV10-3 and TRBJ2-7, with TRBD1 matching over 9 bases. This CDR3 spans 13 amino acids. Germline V CDR1 and CDR2: ENHRY, SYGVKD. V gave up 6 bases and J gave up 3 bases; unmatched junction bases: 3. The CDR3 loop reads CAISGQGYYEQYF. CDR3 nucleotides: TGTGCCATCAGCGGACAGGGGTACTACGAGCAGTACTTC.

This chain uses TRBV18 with TRBJ1-1, with 8 bases lining up with TRBD1. The CDR3 is 15 amino acids. V trimming: 0 bases; J trimming: 5 bases; junction bases outside the gene matches: 5. The V gene's germline CDR1 is KGHSH and CDR2 LQKENI. The CDR3 DNA reads as TGTGCCAGCTCACCACCCCCGACAGGGGCGACTGAAGCTTTCTTT. Amino acid sequence: CASSPPPTGATEAFF.

This chain links TRBV18 with TRBJ1-5; 11 bases line up with TRBD1. With 5 bases clipped from V and 3 bases from J, the junction kept 6 bases outside the gene matches. The CDR3 has 16 residues. Per the germline V gene, CDR1 is KGHSH and CDR2 is LQKENI. The CDR3 region is CASSSGQGAFNQPQHF. CDR3 DNA sequence: TGTGCCAGCTCAAGCGGACAGGGGGCTTTCAATCAGCCCCAGCATTTT.

This clone occurred once. The chain is built from TRBV14 and TRBJ2-7; 7 bases agree with TRBD1. Per germline, CDR1 SGHDN and CDR2 FVKESK. The CDR3 contains 16 residues. Germline trimming cut 5 bases from V and 2 bases from J; bases unmatched to any gene: 12. For the CDR3, the DNA is TGTGCCAGCAGCTCCCCGGGACAGACCTTCCCCTACGAGCAGTACTTC. Translation gives CASSSPGQTFPYEQYF.

This clone has just a few counts. The rearrangement links TRBV13 to TRBJ1-5, with D perhaps TRBD1 (5 bases). Germline V gene lookup returns CDR1 PRHDT and CDR2 FYEKMQ (reference sequence). Deletions cut 0 bases from V and 0 bases from J, with 6 bases between. This CDR3 is 15 amino acids long. The CDR3 region is CASSLGTASNQPQHF. The CDR3 DNA is TGTGCCAGCAGCTTAGGGACAGCTAGCAATCAGCCCCAGCATTTT.

To note about this clone: Likely a read error: the CDR3 ends without its conserved phenylalanine or tryptophan. No DNA is shown, since the ends of the CDR3 on it are uncertain; the CDR3 is the one TCRdb lists. The chain joins TRBV19 to TRBJ1-1; the DNA was not compared with TRBD1, the D call given in the table. The CDR3 numbers 11 amino acids, ends counted. The germline CDR1 and CDR2 sequences are LNHDA and SQIVND (reference sequence). CDR3 protein: CASSSKTGTSI.

The V gene is TRBV5-1, the J gene TRBJ2-1; 12 nucleotides align to TRBD1. CDR1 and CDR2 from the germline V gene are SGHRS and YFSETQ. The V gene end was trimmed by 3 bases and the J gene end by 7 bases; junction bases not matched to a gene: 5. The CDR3 totals 15 residues. The CDR3 spells CASSSGQGAVNEQFF. CDR3 sequence (DNA): TGCGCCAGCAGCTCGGGACAGGGGGCGGTGAATGAGCAGTTCTTC.

The V and J genes are TRBV29-1 and TRBJ2-7; TRBD1 is a possible D gene (5 bases). This CDR3 spans 11 amino acids. Trimming took 6 bases from V and 2 from J, leaving 8 bases between them. Germline V lookup: CDR1 SQVTM, CDR2 ANQGSEA. Written as DNA, the CDR3 is TGCAGCGTAAAGACAGCCTACGAGCAGTACTTC. Translation: CSVKTAYEQYF.

V usage is TRBV27 and J usage is TRBJ1-6, with a tentative D call TRBD1 (6 bases). CDR1 is MNHEY and CDR2 is SMNVEV in the germline V gene (reference sequence). The CDR3 length is 15 residues. V lost 5 bases, J lost 7 bases, and 15 bases lay in between. The CDR3 sequence: CASSTGTPENSPLHF. CDR3 nucleotides: TGTGCCAGCAGTACCGGGACACCGGAGAATTCACCCCTCCACTTT.

Only a few counts were recorded for this clone. This rearrangement joins TRBV18 to TRBJ2-7; no clear D gene. The CDR3 loop spans 13 amino acids. Between the trimmed V and J ends, which lost 6 bases and 2 bases, there was a span of 11 bases. The germline CDR1 and CDR2 sequences are KGHSH and LQKENI. CDR3 in DNA: TGTGCCAGCTCGTTGGGCCTACCCTACGAGCAGTACTTC. Protein product: CASSLGLPYEQYF.

The table lists this clone with a count of one. This rearrangement joins TRBV21-1 to TRBJ2-7; the D segment call TRBD1 is taken from the table without a DNA check. TRBV21-1 is shown as a pseudogene. The CDR3 sequence is 13 residues long. CDR3 in amino acids: CASSERQGNEQYF. The CDR3 DNA reads TGTGCCAGCAGCGAACGACAGGGAAACGAGCAGTACTTC.

The V gene is TRBV10-3, the J gene TRBJ1-5, with D hard to call. Looked up from germline, CDR1 is ENHRY and CDR2 is SYGVKD. Trimming stripped 8 bases from V and 3 bases from J, with 11 bases between. This CDR3 is 13 amino acids long. The CDR3 DNA follows: TGTGCCATCGGTTCCCGCGACAATCAGCCCCAGCATTTT. Translated, it gives CAIGSRDNQPQHF.